This T cell receptor (beta chain) comes out of a study of blood T cell repertoires in COVID-19 (dated by TCRdb to about 2020). Regarding the research as a whole: The collaborator samples originated in the United States, Italy and Spain and spanned the acute and convalescent phases of COVID-19. The material from the prospective study consisted of cDNA or gDNA derived from T cells, B-cell-depleted T cells, or PBMCs. Subjects who had been exposed to COVID-19, were actively infected with it, or had recovered from it provided the deeply sampled blood TCRbeta repertoires that made up the dataset. The repertoires were released in a freely available public database intended as a resource for research on the immune response to SARS-CoV-2. The samples were drawn from the first 160 participants of the ongoing ImmuneRACE study and from 1,254 subjects provided by 6 global collaborators. The sample metadata nearly always contained a de-identified subject ID, COVID-19 status, age in years and sex. HLA class I and class II types, where available, came from metadata supplied by the sample provider rather than from assay-based typing. Summary of the overall study and its limitations: The quantity of clinical and demographic metadata differed by source and by participant and was supplied without curation.

One collaborating source in Seattle enrolled patients during active infection and followed them longitudinally through the course of disease. Whole blood was collected in K2EDTA tubes by collaborating institutions according to the institutions' own protocols. For TCRbeta analysis, collaborators shipped samples in one of three forms: frozen whole blood, isolated PBMCs, or DNA extracted from either of those sample types. TCRbeta CDR3 regions were amplified from genomic DNA by means of the immunoSEQ Assay, a bias-controlled multiplex PCR. Concerning the study's data processing: Nucleated cell counts per sample were estimated from amplification of reference gene primers within the assay. To quantify the absolute abundance of each unique TCRbeta CDR3 rearrangement, sequence reads were collapsed and filtered. For each sample, productive Simpson clonality was calculated as the square root of Simpson's diversity index over productive rearrangements. In TCRdb, the immuneACCESS table is reduced to in-frame sequences with V and J assigned. These tables do not hold every clone; where another copy was compared, an unresolved V gene accounts for under half, and the others remain unexplained. That table is the source of V, J and clone size, and D and trimming were worked out from the DNA. This sample gives fewer than 350,000 clones in total; around 90% of them show up just once. The ten biggest clones cover nearly 7% of the sample.

Of note for this clone: This clone's antigen is unknown. Base-call qualities are not available, and no considerably larger clone is one nucleotide away.

The junction shows trimming of 1 base on V and 0 bases on J, plus 12 bases between the germline ends. Spanning cysteine to phenylalanine, the CDR3 consists of 17 amino acids. The sequence is cut down to CDR3 DNA, 51 bases in frame from base 1. In the germline V gene, CDR1 corresponds to KGHSH and CDR2 to LQKENI. The sample was peripheral blood. This clonotype originated in a young woman with COVID-19, enrolled during active disease. The receptor chain draws on TRBV18 and TRBJ2-2; the D gene is perhaps TRBD1, on 5 matching bases. The CDR3 protein sequence reads: CASSPQGLGANTGELFF. The DNA sequence is as follows: TGTGCCAGCTCACCACAGGGGTTAGGTGCGAACACCGGGGAGCTGTTTTTT. Reference TRBV18 and TRBJ2-2 proteins supply the regions before and after the CDR3; the full variable domain is: NAGVMQNPRHLVRRRGQEARLRCSPMKGHSHVYWYRQLPEEGLKFMVYLQKENIIDESGMPKERFSAEFPKEGPSILRIQQVVRGDSAAYFCASSPQGLGANTGELFFGEGSRLTVL.